A selection of T cell receptor beta chains follows, all from one sample in a study of siplizumab effects on memory and regulatory T cells. Sequencing used immunoSEQ multiplex PCR; TCRdb keeps in-frame clones, though not all of them. The table lists about 100,000 clones, 91% of them singletons, with over 0.12% in the top ten. Sequenced: CD4+ T cells sorted from blood. All receptors come from a human donor in good health. The CDR3 runs from the conserved cysteine through the conserved F or W. The D gene is left open where the match is weak. Rows may omit the clone size; those that give it use once, few, many or a size class.

TRBJ1-1,NA,TRBV28,NA,CASSLGQGRAFF,TGTGCCAGCAGTTTAGGGCAGGGAAGGGCTTTCTTT
TRBJ2-3,TRBD2,TRBV11-2,NA,CASSLALAGAASTDTQYF,TGTGCCAGCAGCTTAGCGCTAGCGGGGGCCGCTAGCACAGATACGCAGTATTTT
TRBJ2-7,NA,TRBV23-1,NA,CASSRRWDWRSLKGTYEQYF,TGCGCCAGCAGTCGGCGTTGGGATTGGAGGAGCTTAAAGGGCACCTACGAGCAGTACTTC
TRBJ1-1,NA,TRBV7-3,NA,CASKSRSNTEAFF,TGTGCCAGCAAGTCCAGATCGAACACTGAAGCTTTCTTT
TRBJ1-5,NA,TRBV6-5,NA,CASDTGNFNQPQHF,TGTGCCAGCGATACGGGAAATTTCAATCAGCCCCAGCATTTT
TRBJ1-2,NA,TRBV15,NA,CATSRGGDYGYTF,TGTGCCACCAGCAGAGGGGGGGACTATGGCTACACCTTC
TRBJ2-3,TRBD2,TRBV28,NA,CASSSLPGAGGTDTQYF,TGTGCCAGCAGCTCCCTCCCGGGAGCGGGGGGCACAGATACGCAGTATTTT
TRBJ2-3,TRBD1,TRBV29-1,NA,CSVGTGGSTDTQYF,TGCAGCGTTGGGACAGGGGGTAGCACAGATACGCAGTATTTT
TRBJ1-5,NA,TRBV7-2,NA,CASSLEGRGSGFQPQHF,TGTGCCAGCAGCTTAGAGGGTAGAGGATCGGGGTTTCAGCCCCAGCATTTT
TRBJ1-4,NA,TRBV4-3,NA,CASSQEIKDEKLFF,TGCGCCAGCAGCCAGGAGATAAAGGATGAAAAACTGTTTTTT
TRBJ2-3,NA,TRBV7-8,NA,CASSPRGAGSQYF,TGTGCCAGCAGCCCAAGAGGCGCAGGGTCGCAGTATTTT
TRBJ2-2,NA,TRBV7-2,NA,CASSLGRHTGELFF,TGTGCCAGCAGCTTAGGAAGGCACACCGGGGAGCTGTTTTTT
TRBJ1-2,TRBD1,TRBV6-5,NA,CASSYLGQGNNYGYTF,TGTGCCAGCAGTTATCTAGGACAGGGGAATAACTATGGCTATACCTTC
TRBJ2-7,NA,TRBV7-2,NA,CASSTMKTRKSEQYF,TGTGCCAGCAGCACAATGAAGACTAGAAAAAGCGAGCAGTACTTC
TRBJ1-2,NA,TRBV2,NA,CASKLANGYTF,TGTGCCAGCAAACTTGCCAATGGCTACACCTTC
TRBJ2-2,NA,TRBV28,NA,CASLWAGVTGELFF,TGTGCCAGCTTGTGGGCAGGGGTTACCGGGGAGCTGTTTTTT
TRBJ1-2,NA,TRBV19,NA,CASNAGTPYGYTF,TGTGCCAGTAACGCCGGGACCCCCTATGGCTACACCTTC
TRBJ2-1,NA,TRBV6-1,NA,CASTRAVISYNEQFF,TGTGCCAGCACGCGAGCGGTGATCTCCTACAATGAGCAGTTCTTC
TRBJ1-1,NA,TRBV7-2,NA,CASSFSSLNTEAFF,TGTGCCAGCAGTTTTTCGTCCTTGAACACTGAAGCTTTCTTT
TRBJ1-1,NA,TRBV7-9,NA,CASSLGGVQGKSGYTEAFF,TGTGCCAGCAGCTTAGGAGGCGTGCAGGGAAAAAGTGGGTACACTGAAGCTTTCTTT
TRBJ2-5,NA,TRBV4-1,NA,CASSPGGFQETQYF,TGCGCCAGCAGCCCCGGAGGGTTCCAAGAGACCCAGTACTTC
TRBJ1-3,NA,TRBV10-2,NA,CASSGAPSGNTIYF,TGCGCCAGCAGTGGGGCTCCCTCTGGAAACACCATATATTTT
TRBJ2-3,NA,TRBV7-9,NA,CASSLTVLGSDTQYF,TGTGCCAGCAGCTTAACCGTATTAGGGTCAGATACGCAGTATTTT
TRBJ2-2,TRBD2,TRBV27,NA,CASSPGRVHTGELFF,TGTGCCAGCTCCCCCGGGAGGGTACACACCGGGGAGCTGTTTTTT
TRBJ2-5,TRBD1,TRBV6-5,NA,CASTPGQGGAQYF,TGTGCCAGCACCCCCGGACAGGGTGGGGCCCAGTACTTC
TRBJ2-7,TRBD1,TRBV25-1,few,CASQKGTARVYEQYF,TGTGCCAGCCAAAAAGGGACAGCCCGGGTCTACGAGCAGTACTTC
TRBJ2-3,NA,TRBV5-1,NA,CASSLVLRGTDTQYF,TGCGCCAGCAGCTTGGTTCTCCGGGGTACAGATACGCAGTATTTT
TRBJ2-7,NA,TRBV5-4,NA,CASSFRAGAYEQYF,TGTGCCAGCAGCTTCCGGGCAGGGGCCTACGAGCAGTACTTC
TRBJ2-3,NA,TRBV5-1,NA,CASSLGDTQYF,TGCGCCAGCAGCTTGGGGGATACGCAGTATTTT
TRBJ1-5,NA,TRBV27,NA,CARPTRADQPQHF,TGTGCCAGACCTACCAGGGCGGATCAGCCCCAGCATTTT